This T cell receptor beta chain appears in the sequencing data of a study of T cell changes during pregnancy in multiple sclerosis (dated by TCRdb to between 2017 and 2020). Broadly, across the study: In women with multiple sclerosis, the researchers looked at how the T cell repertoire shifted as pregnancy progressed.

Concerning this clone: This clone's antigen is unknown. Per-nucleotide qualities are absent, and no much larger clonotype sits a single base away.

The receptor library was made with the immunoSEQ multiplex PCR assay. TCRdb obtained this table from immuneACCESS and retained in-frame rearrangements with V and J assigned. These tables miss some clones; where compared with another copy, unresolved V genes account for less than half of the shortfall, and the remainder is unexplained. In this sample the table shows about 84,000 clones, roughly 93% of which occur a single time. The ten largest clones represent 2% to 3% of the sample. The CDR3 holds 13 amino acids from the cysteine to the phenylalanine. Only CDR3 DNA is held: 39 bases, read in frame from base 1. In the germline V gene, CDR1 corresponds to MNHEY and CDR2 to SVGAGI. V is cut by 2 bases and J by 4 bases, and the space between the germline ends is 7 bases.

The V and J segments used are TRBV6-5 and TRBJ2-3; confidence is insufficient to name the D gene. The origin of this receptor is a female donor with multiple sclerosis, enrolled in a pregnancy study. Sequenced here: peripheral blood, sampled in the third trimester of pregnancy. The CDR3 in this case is CASSYNGADTQYF. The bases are TGTGCCAGCAGTTACAACGGAGCAGATACGCAGTATTTT.